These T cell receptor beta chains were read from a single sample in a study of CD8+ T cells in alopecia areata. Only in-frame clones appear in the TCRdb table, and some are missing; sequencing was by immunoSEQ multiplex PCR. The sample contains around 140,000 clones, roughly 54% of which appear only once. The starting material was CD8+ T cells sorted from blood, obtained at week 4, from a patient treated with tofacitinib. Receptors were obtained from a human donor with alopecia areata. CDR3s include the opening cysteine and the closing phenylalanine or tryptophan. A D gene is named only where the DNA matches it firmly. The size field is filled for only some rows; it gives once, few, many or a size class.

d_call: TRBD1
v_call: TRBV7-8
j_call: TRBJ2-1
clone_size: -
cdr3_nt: TGTGCCAGCAGCCCTCGACAGGGCGCGTACAATGAGCAGTTCTTC
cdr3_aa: CASSPRQGAYNEQFF

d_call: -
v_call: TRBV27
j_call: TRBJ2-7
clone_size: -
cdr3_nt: TGTGCCAGCAGTTTAAGGGGGGCCTACGAGCAGTACTTC
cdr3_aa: CASSLRGAYEQYF

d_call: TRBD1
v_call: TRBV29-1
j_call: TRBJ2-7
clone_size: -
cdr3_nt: TGCAGCGTGAGCGCCCGGACAGGGGTGTTCTACGAGCAGTACTTC
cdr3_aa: CSVSARTGVFYEQYF

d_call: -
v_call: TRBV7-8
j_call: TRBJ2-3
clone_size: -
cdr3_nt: TGTGCCAGCAGCCGGCAGAGGGTCCGGGGTCGCACAGATACGCAGTATTTT
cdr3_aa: CASSRQRVRGRTDTQYF

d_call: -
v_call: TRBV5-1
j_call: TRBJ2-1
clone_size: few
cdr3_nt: TGCGCCAGCAGCTTGGACTACAATGAGCAGTTCTTC
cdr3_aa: CASSLDYNEQFF

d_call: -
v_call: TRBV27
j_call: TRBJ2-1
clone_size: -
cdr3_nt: TGTGCCAGCAGCTTACGGATCGCCTACAATGAGCAGTTCTTC
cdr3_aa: CASSLRIAYNEQFF

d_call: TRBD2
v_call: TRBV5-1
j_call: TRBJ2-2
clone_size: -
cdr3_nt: TGCGCCAGCAGCTTGAGGCGGGGGGTCCTTTCTGGGAACACCGGGGAGCTGTTTTTT
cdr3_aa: CASSLRRGVLSGNTGELFF

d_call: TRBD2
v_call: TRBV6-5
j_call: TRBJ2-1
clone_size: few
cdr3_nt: TGTGCCAGCAGTTACGGGACTAGTGGCGAGCAGTTCTTC
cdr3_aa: CASSYGTSGEQFF

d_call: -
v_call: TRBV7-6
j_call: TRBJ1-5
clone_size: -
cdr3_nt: TGTGCCAGCAGCTTAGTCGAAGGAAATCAGCCCCAGCATTTT
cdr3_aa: CASSLVEGNQPQHF

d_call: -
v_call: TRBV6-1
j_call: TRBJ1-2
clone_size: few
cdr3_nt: TGTGCCAGCAGTGAAGCCCCCGGGGCGGATGGCTACACCTTC
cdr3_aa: CASSEAPGADGYTF

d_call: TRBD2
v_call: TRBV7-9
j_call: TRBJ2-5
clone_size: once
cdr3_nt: TGTGCCAGCTCCGGGGGGAACCAAGAGACCCAGTACTTC
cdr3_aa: CASSGGNQETQYF

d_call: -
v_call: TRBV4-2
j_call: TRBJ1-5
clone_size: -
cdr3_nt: TGTGCCAGCAGCCAAGAAGGTCGACAGCCCCAGCATTTT
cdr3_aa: CASSQEGRQPQHF

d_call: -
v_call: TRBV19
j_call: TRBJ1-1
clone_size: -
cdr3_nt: TGTGCCAGTAGCTCCCTTCCGATGAACACTGAAGCTTTCTTT
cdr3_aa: CASSSLPMNTEAFF

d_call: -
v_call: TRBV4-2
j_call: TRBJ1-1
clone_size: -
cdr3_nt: TGTGCCAGCAGCCAATGGAGGGGGACTGAAGCTTTCTTT
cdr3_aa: CASSQWRGTEAFF

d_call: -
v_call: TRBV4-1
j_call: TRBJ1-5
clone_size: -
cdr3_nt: TGCGCCAGCAGCCAAGATCCTCCAGGGCAAGACCAGCCCCAGCATTTT
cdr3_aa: CASSQDPPGQDQPQHF

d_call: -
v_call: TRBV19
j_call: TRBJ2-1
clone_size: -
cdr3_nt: TGTGCCAGTAGTATAGCCAGACCGAAAGGGGCTTACAATGAGCAGTTCTTC
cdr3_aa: CASSIARPKGAYNEQFF

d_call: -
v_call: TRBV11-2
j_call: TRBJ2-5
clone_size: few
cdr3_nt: TGTGCCAGCAGCTTAGATCGTTGGCCGCCGGAGGAGACCCAGTACTTC
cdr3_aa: CASSLDRWPPEETQYF

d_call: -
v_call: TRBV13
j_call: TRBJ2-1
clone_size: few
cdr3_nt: TGTGCCAGCAGCTCTCTGATGGGGGCTATTAATGAGCAGTTCTTC
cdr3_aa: CASSSLMGAINEQFF

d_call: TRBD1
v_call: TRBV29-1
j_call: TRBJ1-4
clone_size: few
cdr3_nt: TGCAGCGTTTTGGACAGGGGGCGGAATGAAAAACTGTTTTTT
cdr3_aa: CSVLDRGRNEKLFF

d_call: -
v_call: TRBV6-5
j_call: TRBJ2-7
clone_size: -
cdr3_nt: TGTGCCAGCAGTTACTCCTTCGGGCCCAGCTCCTACGAGCAGTACTTC
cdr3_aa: CASSYSFGPSSYEQYF

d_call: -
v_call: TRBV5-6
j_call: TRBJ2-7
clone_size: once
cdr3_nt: TGTGCCAGCAGCTCCCCGACGGTCGGCCCCAAGGACTTC
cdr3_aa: CASSSPTVGPKDF

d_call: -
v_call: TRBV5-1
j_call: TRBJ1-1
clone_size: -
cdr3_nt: TGCGCCAGCAGCTTGGGGGGACCGGTTAACACTGAAGCTTTCTTT
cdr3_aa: CASSLGGPVNTEAFF

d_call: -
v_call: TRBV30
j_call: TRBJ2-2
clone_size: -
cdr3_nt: TGTGCCTTAGATCCGGGGAACACCGGGGAGCTGTTTTTT
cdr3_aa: CALDPGNTGELFF

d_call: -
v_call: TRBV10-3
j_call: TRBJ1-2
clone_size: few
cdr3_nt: TGTGCCATCAGTGAGTCGGGGGGTGTTAACTATGGCTACACCTTC
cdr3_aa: CAISESGGVNYGYTF

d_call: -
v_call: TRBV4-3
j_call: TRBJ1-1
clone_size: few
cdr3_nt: TGCGCCAGCAGCCAAGAAAGATATCAGACCGTCATGAACACTGAAGCTTTCTTT
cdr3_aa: CASSQERYQTVMNTEAFF

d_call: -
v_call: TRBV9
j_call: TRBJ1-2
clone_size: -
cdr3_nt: TGTGCCAGCAGCCTCGACAGGCCATATGGCTACACCTTC
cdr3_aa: CASSLDRPYGYTF

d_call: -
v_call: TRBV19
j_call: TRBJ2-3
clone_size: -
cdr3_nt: TGTGCCAGTAATCGTGGGCCGTTCACAGATACGCAGTATTTT
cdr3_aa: CASNRGPFTDTQYF

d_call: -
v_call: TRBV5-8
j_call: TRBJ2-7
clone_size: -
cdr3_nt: TGTGCCAGCAGCTTGGATACCACAACCTACGAGCAGTACTTC
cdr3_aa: CASSLDTTTYEQYF

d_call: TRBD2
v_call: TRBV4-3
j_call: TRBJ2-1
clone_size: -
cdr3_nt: TGCGCCAGCAGCCCTTCTAGCGGGGGGGCATACAATGAGCAGTTCTTC
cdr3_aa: CASSPSSGGAYNEQFF